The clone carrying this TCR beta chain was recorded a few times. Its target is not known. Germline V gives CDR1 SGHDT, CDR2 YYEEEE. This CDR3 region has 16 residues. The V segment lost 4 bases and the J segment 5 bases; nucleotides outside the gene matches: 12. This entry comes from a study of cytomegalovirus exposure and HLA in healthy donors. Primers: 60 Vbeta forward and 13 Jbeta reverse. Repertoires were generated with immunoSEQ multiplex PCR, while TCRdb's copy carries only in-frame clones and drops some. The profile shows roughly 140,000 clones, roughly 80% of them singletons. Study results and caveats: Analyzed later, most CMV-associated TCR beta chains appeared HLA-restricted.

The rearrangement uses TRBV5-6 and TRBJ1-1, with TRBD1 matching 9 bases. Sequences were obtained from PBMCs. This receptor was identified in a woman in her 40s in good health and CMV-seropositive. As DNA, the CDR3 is TGTGCCAGCAGCCCCAAGACAGGGGGAGGACAGACTGAAGCTTTCTTT. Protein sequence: CASSPKTGGGQTEAFF. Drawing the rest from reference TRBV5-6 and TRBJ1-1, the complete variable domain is DAGVTQSPTHLIKTRGQQVTLRCSPKSGHDTVSWYQQALGQGPQFIFQYYEEEERQRGNFPDRFSGHQFPNYSSELNVNALLLGDSALYLCASSPKTGGGQTEAFFGQGTRLTVV.